What follows is one TCR beta chain and its context. Assay: immunoSEQ multiplex PCR; the TCRdb copy retains only in-frame clones and omits some. The table shows approximately 270,000 clones, with 80% to 90% occurring only once. These data come from a study of blood T cell repertoires in COVID-19. The ends were cut back, 6 bases at V and 4 bases at J, with 17 bases in the middle. The CDR3 is 14 residues long. The germline V gene has CDR1 SGHTS and CDR2 YDEGEE. The chain uses TRBV5-8 and TRBJ2-7; D is unclear. This clonotype was obtained from a woman aged 25 to 39 who had recovered from COVID-19. The sequenced sample was PBMCs or T cells enriched from blood (not recorded which). Written as DNA, the CDR3 is TGTGCCAGCACCCTAGTTCGTCTTGGATACGAGCAGTACTTC. It codes for CASTLVRLGYEQYF. The complete variable domain, with remaining parts taken from reference TRBV5-8 and TRBJ2-7, reads EAGVTQSPTHLIKTRGQQATLRCSPISGHTSVYWYQQALGLGLQFLLWYDEGEERNRGNFPPRFSGRQFPNYSSELNVNALELEDSALYLCASTLVRLGYEQYFGPGTRLTVT.